This T cell receptor (beta chain) was found in a study of T-cell reconstitution after alpha-beta-depleted transplantation in children. The study, taken as a whole, reports: Several patients had high TCRbeta diversity at day 60; it came from surviving recipient T cells and thymic progenitors. Alpha-beta T cells about two months after transplant reportedly derived from several hundred expanded graft clones. The authors attributed T-cell counts and diversity one year after transplant mostly to newly produced T cells.

This CDR3 has 14 residues. Trimming pared 4 bases from V and 1 base from J, leaving 9 bases between. From germline, CDR1 is LGHNA and CDR2 YNFKEQ. This clonotype was found a few times. Its antigen is as yet unknown. As it was prepared, the TCRbeta library received unique molecular identifiers. Via MiXCR, TCRdb re-called the PCR reads, giving one row per CDR3 protein. The sample has around 960,000 distinct CDR3 sequences, about 29% seen once. The V gene is TRBV4-2, the J gene TRBJ2-3; perhaps TRBD2 as D (6 bases). This TCR derives from a boy under two years old who had a stem cell transplant for SCID, so the T cells may come from the graft donor. Sequencing used PBMCs, mostly from graft donor cells, obtained 360 days after TCRalphabeta/CD19-depleted stem cell transplant. CDR3 sequence reads: CASSRGVGTDTQYF. CDR3 DNA: TGTGCCAGCAGCCGGGGGGTTGGCACAGATACGCAGTATTTT.